This T cell receptor (beta chain) was documented in a study of post-analysis software for immune sequencing data. In the study overall: Relapsing-remitting, secondary progressive and progressive-relapsing multiple sclerosis were all included among the disease courses.

The TCR beta cDNA libraries contained unique molecular identifiers. MiXCR was run by TCRdb on the PCR reads, yielding one entry per CDR3 protein. Found here are 600,000 to 750,000 distinct CDR3 sequences, around 64% of them singletons; the top ten hold around 11%. Findings and limits, study-wide: Significantly decreased normalized Chao1 diversity was recorded for multiple sclerosis patients relative to controls. F measure showed strong co-clustering of same-batch samples.

Regarding this clonotype: Its target is unknown.

Material for sequencing was blood. The receptor was isolated from a girl aged 2 to 10 with multiple sclerosis.

The CDR3 region is CSVGGAAGEQYF. In nucleotides, the CDR3 is TGCAGCGTTGGGGGGGCAGCGGGTGAGCAGTACTTC. V gene TRBV29-1 combines with J gene TRBJ2-7, with D perhaps TRBD1 or TRBD2 (6 bases each). Trimming left V 4 bases short and J 7 bases short, with 14 bases between. The germline CDR1 and CDR2 sequences are SQVTM and ANQGSEA. The CDR3 has 12 amino acids.